This TCR beta chain was sequenced in a study of blood T cell repertoires in COVID-19. Germline lookup yields CDR1 MNHEY and CDR2 SVGAGI. This CDR3 is built from 14 residues. V trimming: 5 bases; J trimming: 5 bases; junction bases outside the gene matches: 4. Self-reported history from a screening survey and questionnaire set each donor's cohort. Recovery meant two consecutive negative NP/OP PCR tests, professional clearance, or resolved symptoms. Original processing methods: Nucleated cell counts were estimated from reference gene primer amplification. Using immunoSEQ multiplex PCR, the repertoire was profiled, and TCRdb retains in-frame clones only, with some absent. D and trimming were read from the DNA, whereas the V and J calls and clone size are those reported in that table. The sample shows 110,000 to 150,000 clones, over 80% of them seen only once.

Sequences were obtained from PBMCs or T cells enriched from blood (not recorded which). The chain couples TRBV6-5 to TRBJ2-1, with 9 nucleotides matching TRBD2. This sequence originates from a middle-aged woman who had recovered from COVID-19. The CDR3 nucleotides are TGTGCCAGCAGTCCAAGACTAGCGGACAATGAGCAGTTCTTC. Translation: CASSPRLADNEQFF.